This TCR beta chain was captured by sequencing in a study of cytomegalovirus exposure and HLA in healthy donors. General study points: HLA restriction was apparent for most CMV-associated TCR beta chains in a later analysis. Among the CMV-associated chains, three were confirmed in vitro as specific for CMV antigens. Rates of TCR association differed by HLA locus in a later analysis, with DRB1 highest and HLA-C lowest. Some V segments (TRBV6-2 and TRBV6-3 among them) were excluded as indistinguishable.

Looked up from germline, CDR1 is SGHNT and CDR2 is YYREEE (reference sequence). V was clipped by 0 bases and J by 6 bases; unmatched bases: 4. The CDR3 has 14 residues. 60 Vbeta and 13 Jbeta primers were used in PCR. Profiling relied on immunoSEQ multiplex PCR, and the TCRdb table lists in-frame clones only, not all of them. The profile shows around 170,000 clones, around 78% of them singletons. Comment on this clone: Its antigen is unknown.

The sequenced material came from PBMCs. The source of this sequence is a woman in her thirties or forties in good health and CMV-seropositive. V is TRBV5-4 and J is TRBJ2-7; TRBD1 matches at 9 bases. Here the CDR3 reads CASSLGQGGSEQYF. For the CDR3, the DNA is TGTGCCAGCAGCTTGGGACAGGGGGGGAGCGAGCAGTACTTC.